Listed here are 20 T cell receptor beta chains from one sample, sequenced in a study of low-dose radiotherapy and immunotherapy resistance in tumors. Indicated time point: after trial treatment. Regarding treatment: LDRT plus nivolumab, ipilimumab, low-dose cyclophosphamide and aspirin (RACIN trial). TRAV- and TRBV-specific primers primed first-strand cDNA, covering alpha and beta chains. TCR amplification ran 20 PCR cycles using constant-region and V-primer adapter primers. TCRdb re-derived calls from the reads in MiXCR, one entry per CDR3 protein. The sample has fewer than 110,000 distinct CDR3 sequences, around 21% seen once. This specimen consisted of PBMCs, obtained after low-dose radiotherapy plus immunotherapy. The source is a male donor with prostate cancer.

This clonotype was found many times. The chain couples TRBV7-9 to TRBJ1-1; D not resolved. The CDR3 loop spans 13 amino acids. The germline V gene has CDR1 SEHNR and CDR2 FQNEAQ (reference sequence). V was cut by 5 bases and J by 3 bases, with 10 bases left in between. The chain's CDR3 is CASSPNLDTEAFF. In nucleotides, the CDR3 is TGTGCCAGCAGCCCTAACCTAGACACTGAAGCTTTCTTT.

This clonotype was picked up many times. The chain uses TRBV3-1 and TRBJ1-1; D possibly corresponds to TRBD1 (5 bases). The CDR3 is 17 amino acids. Germline V CDR1 and CDR2: LGHDT, YNNKEL (reference sequence). Deletions cut 1 base from V and 6 bases from J, with 21 bases between. The CDR3 is CASSQGGRGIYFAEAFF. The CDR3 nucleotides are TGTGCCAGCAGCCAAGGGGGTCGGGGGATCTATTTCGCTGAAGCTTTCTTT.

As regards this clonotype: It differs at one base from a far larger clone, so likely a read error. V is TRBV13 and J is TRBJ2-3, with D possibly called TRBD1 or TRBD2 (6 bases each). V was shortened by 7 bases and J by 8 bases, with 22 bases between the two germline ends. CDR3 length: 15 amino acids. Germline V CDR1 and CDR2: PRHDT, FYEKMQ (reference sequence). This CDR3 is CASKSGALSAATQYF. CDR3 coding DNA: TGTGCCAGCAAATCGGGGGCCCTCTCGGCTGCTACGCAGTATTTT.

This clonotype was seen at least ten times. This sequence joins TRBV20-1 and TRBJ2-1, with TRBD2 identical over 16 bases. Germline V gene sequence: CDR1 DFQATT, CDR2 SNEGSKA (reference sequence). This CDR3 has 13 residues. CDR3 sequence reads: CKLGTSGGGEQFF. CDR3 DNA: TGCAAACTAGGGACTAGCGGGGGGGGGGAGCAGTTCTTC.

This clonotype was seen at least ten times. The CDR3 DNA is TGTGCCAGCAGTTACTCGAATGGCTACACCTTC. Translated: CASSYSNGYTF. The rearrangement links TRBV6-6 to TRBJ1-2; D is uncertain. Trimming took off 0 bases at V and 6 bases at J, with 2 bases between the two ends. The CDR3 covers 11 residues. The germline CDR1 and CDR2 sequences are MNHNY and SVGAGI (reference sequence).

This clonotype was recorded a few times. V usage is TRBV20-1 and J usage is TRBJ2-3, with 9 bases identical to TRBD2. Germline V gene data show CDR1 as DFQATT and CDR2 as SNEGSKA (reference sequence). The CDR3 is 15 amino acids. With V trimmed by 6 bases and J by 7 bases, 14 bases remained unmatched. The CDR3 DNA follows: TGCAGTGCCCCCAGGCGCGGGGGGGCGGAAAATACGCAGTATTTT. It yields the protein CSAPRRGGAENTQYF.

Many counts were recorded for this clonotype. The V and J genes are TRBV10-3 and TRBJ2-7; D unresolved. Trimming removed 3 bases from V and 0 bases from J, with 12 bases in between. The CDR3 has 15 amino acids. Germline assignment: CDR1 ENHRY and CDR2 SYGVKD. CDR3 bases: TGTGCCATCAGTGATAACAGTGAAAGCTCCTACGAGCAGTACTTC. Translating gives CAISDNSESSYEQYF.

V is TRBV3-1 and J is TRBJ2-1; tentatively, D is TRBD2 (5 bases). The germline V gene has CDR1 LGHDT and CDR2 YNNKEL (reference sequence). V was trimmed by 6 bases and J by 0 bases, leaving 9 bases between them. This CDR3 contains 14 residues. CDR3 region: CASSHTSSYNEQFF. CDR3 coding DNA: TGTGCCAGCAGTCATACTAGCTCCTACAATGAGCAGTTCTTC.

Only a few counts were recorded for this clonotype. The chain recombines TRBV9 with TRBJ2-3; the match to TRBD2 covers 8 bases. Per germline, CDR1 SGDLS and CDR2 YYNGEE. J lost 7 bases, V lost 4 bases, and 17 bases had no gene match. The CDR3 is 17 amino acids. CDR3 nucleotides: TGTGCCAGCAGCCCAGAGACAGGAGCGGGGGAACGACATACGCAGTATTTT. It specifies CASSPETGAGERHTQYF.

In its sample, this clonotype was seen many times. The chain joins TRBV4-2 to TRBJ1-6; D not certain. The CDR3 contains 17 residues. The V end was cut by 1 base, the J end by 7 bases, with 17 bases between. Germline loops: CDR1 LGHNA, CDR2 YNFKEQ. The CDR3 reads CASSQVNSRRTNSPLHF. The DNA for the CDR3 is TGTGCCAGCAGCCAAGTTAATTCTAGACGAACCAATTCACCCCTCCACTTT.

This clonotype was found many times. The gene calls are TRBV6-2 or TRBV6-3 and TRBJ2-1; D may correspond to TRBD1 or TRBD2 (6 bases each). The ends were cut back, 5 bases at V and 4 bases at J, with 12 bases in the middle. Germline CDR1 reads MNHEY; CDR2 reads SVGEGT. The CDR3 covers 14 residues. CDR3 sequence: CASSGGGGYNEQFF. The CDR3 DNA reads as TGTGCCAGCAGTGGCGGAGGGGGGTACAATGAGCAGTTCTTC.

CDR3 DNA: TGTGCCAGCAGCGAAGCGGGGGGACTTTACAATGAGCAGTTCTTC. As protein: CASSEAGGLYNEQFF. This sequence joins TRBV5-4 and TRBJ2-1, with TRBD2 identical over 9 bases. J gave up 4 bases and V 4 bases, and 6 bases lay outside the gene matches. Germline CDR1 SGHNT, CDR2 YYREEE (reference sequence). CDR3 length equals 15 residues.

This clonotype was counted many times. This chain uses TRBV29-1 with TRBJ2-3; D gene unclear. Germline assignment: CDR1 SQVTM and CDR2 ANQGSEA. Trimming left V 5 bases short and J 2 bases short, with 14 bases between. The length of the CDR3 is 14 residues. CDR3 nucleotide sequence: TGCAGCGTTACCCCTGGCAGCGACACAGATACGCAGTATTTT. Its protein is CSVTPGSDTDTQYF.

This clonotype was seen many times. The chain recombines TRBV6-2 or TRBV6-3 with TRBJ1-5; D not certain. The CDR3 consists of 14 residues. V shed 6 bases and J shed 3 bases, with 12 bases lying between them. CDR1 MNHEY and CDR2 SVGEGT come from the germline V gene. Here the CDR3 DNA reads TGTGCCAGCAGGGACGGGCTGATCAATCAGCCCCAGCATTTT. Its protein product is CASRDGLINQPQHF.

About this clonotype itself: A much larger clone lies one base from this, so it may be a read error. Because it lacks the conserved phenylalanine or tryptophan at the end, this CDR3 is likely a read error. CDR3 in amino acids: CASLRSEAIINEQFL. DNA of the CDR3: TGTGCCAGCTTAAGGTCAGAAGCGATAATCAATGAGCAGTTCTTA. The chain has TRBV2 and TRBJ2-1; unclear D gene. The CDR3 sequence is 15 residues long. The V gene lost 8 bases and the J gene lost 6 bases, with 20 bases spanning the gap. Germline V CDR1 and CDR2: SNHLY, FYNNEI.

Remarks on this clonotype: Given a far larger clone just one base away, this is likely a sequencing read error. V is TRBV6-1 and J is TRBJ2-1, with D perhaps TRBD1 or TRBD2 (5 bases each). V dropped 1 base and J dropped 10 bases, with 20 bases sitting between them. This CDR3 has 16 residues. The V gene's germline CDR1 is MNHNS and CDR2 SASEGT. CDR3 coding DNA: TGTGCCAGCAGTGAAGTATGGGGGAAGGAGACGGAGGAGCAGTTCTTC. The encoded protein is CASSEVWGKETEEQFF.

This clonotype was detected ten times or more. This chain connects TRBV7-8 to TRBJ1-5, with TRBD1 identical over 7 bases. The V gene end was trimmed by 5 bases and the J gene end by 9 bases; junction bases not matched to a gene: 16. CDR3 length: 16 residues. Germline V lookup: CDR1 SGHVS, CDR2 FQNEAQ. The CDR3 spells CASSPTTAGGGLPQHF. The CDR3, as DNA: TGTGCCAGCAGCCCGACGACCGCAGGGGGAGGGCTGCCCCAGCATTTT.

This clonotype was counted ten times or more. The CDR3 DNA follows: TGTGCCAGCAGTTTTGACACCGGGACAGCTAATGAAAAACTGTTTTTT. It is translated as CASSFDTGTANEKLFF. The chain carries TRBV28 and TRBJ1-4; 7 nucleotides align to TRBD1. The CDR3 runs 16 residues. V was pared by 3 bases and J by 3 bases, with 7 bases of the junction left unmatched. From germline, CDR1 is MDHEN and CDR2 SYDVKM.

This clonotype was detected many times. The rearrangement joins TRBV4-1 to TRBJ2-7; 7 positions agree with TRBD1. V lost 0 bases to trimming and J lost 5 bases; unmatched junction nucleotides: 4. CDR3 length equals 14 residues. Germline CDR1 is MGHRA and CDR2 is YSYEKL. In DNA form, the CDR3 reads TGCGCCAGCAGCCAAGAATCGACAGGGAACGAGCAGTACTTC. It codes for CASSQESTGNEQYF.

This chain connects TRBV10-3 to TRBJ2-3; no definite D call. The CDR3 loop spans 11 amino acids. Trimming shortened V by 10 bases and J by 0 bases, and 5 bases separated the two germline ends. Per the germline V gene, CDR1 is ENHRY and CDR2 is SYGVKD. The CDR3 sequence: CATTSTDTQYF. CDR3 nucleotides: TGTGCCACCACTAGCACAGATACGCAGTATTTT.